This is a list of T cell receptor beta chains from one sample in a study of cytomegalovirus exposure and HLA in healthy donors. The protocol was immunoSEQ multiplex PCR, while the TCRdb copy is restricted to in-frame clones and leaves out a portion. This sample has under 250,000 clones, with 82% found just once. Sequencing used PBMCs. The source is a middle-aged man in good health and CMV-seropositive. The conserved cysteine and the conserved F or W are not part of the CDR3 here. Only some rows state a clone size, as once, few, many or a class for expanded clones.

-,TRBV5-1,ASSFSTQATNEKLF
-,TRBV6-5,ASSYGSGFYNEQF
few,TRBV19,ASGGREFYNEQF
-,TRBV18,ASSPPGDTEAF
few,TRBV12-5,ASGLVSSEQY
-,TRBV2,ASSAEATEAF
-,TRBV5-1,ASSLGTANTEAF
-,TRBV7-6,ASSLVGTDTQY
-,TRBV4-2,ASSQGPGLAADTQY
once,TRBV5-4,ASSLAYGTSANTGELF
-,TRBV7-8,ASSRYIQGAPNEQF
-,TRBV30,AWRKEGAVQETQY
-,TRBV7-2,ASSFAGATEAF
-,TRBV5-8,ASSPRSTEAF
-,TRBV30,AWRIPTSLGADTQY
-,TRBV6-5,ASSYQGQGPTEAF
-,TRBV5-1,ASSRSSGTDTQY
-,TRBV19,ASSSRTSGEQETQY
-,TRBV10-2,ASQQGNQPQH
-,TRBV4-2,ASSQEEGGQGGYEQY
-,TRBV27,ASSFGTGITGELF
-,TRBV5-1,ASSRIGGKNEKLF
-,TRBV2,ASTTRTGGGYT
-,TRBV4-1,ASSQGIRRGAYNEQF
-,TRBV29-1,SVGGSVNTGELF
-,TRBV7-3,ASGSGFADTQY
once,TRBV5-1,ASSSGGLSGEKLF
-,TRBV7-2,ASTHRGGQGWNEQF
once,TRBV7-9,ASSLARGGNQPQH
-,TRBV29-1,SVEGTGSEAF
-,TRBV5-1,ASSLDRGYGYT
-,TRBV4-1,ASSQGGEGGGLYSNQPQH
few,TRBV4-1,ASSQDSSGSLGGYT
-,TRBV27,ASSFGETSTDTQY
once,TRBV25-1,ASGDSGKFYEQF
once,TRBV19,ASIPGQGLNTEAF
few,TRBV7-8,ASSLVEGGRTGELF
-,TRBV7-9,PSSFRATEAF
-,TRBV6-1,ASSNPGFNQPQH
few,TRBV5-4,ASSRELGRQNTEAF
-,TRBV10-2,ASSDYPLKAF
-,TRBV30,AWSGIAGGGGGPDTQY
-,TRBV27,ASSKMGQNNYGYT